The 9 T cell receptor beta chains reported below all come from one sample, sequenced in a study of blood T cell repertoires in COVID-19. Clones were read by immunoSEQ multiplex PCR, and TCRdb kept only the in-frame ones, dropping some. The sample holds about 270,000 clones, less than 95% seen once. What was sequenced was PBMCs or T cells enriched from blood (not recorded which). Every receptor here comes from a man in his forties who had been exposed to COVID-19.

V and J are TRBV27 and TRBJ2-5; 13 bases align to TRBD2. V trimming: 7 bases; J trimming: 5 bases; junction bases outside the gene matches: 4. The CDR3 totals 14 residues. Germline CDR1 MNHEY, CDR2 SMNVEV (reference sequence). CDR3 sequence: CASTGLAGDETQYF. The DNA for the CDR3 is TGTGCCAGCACCGGACTAGCGGGAGACGAGACCCAGTACTTC.

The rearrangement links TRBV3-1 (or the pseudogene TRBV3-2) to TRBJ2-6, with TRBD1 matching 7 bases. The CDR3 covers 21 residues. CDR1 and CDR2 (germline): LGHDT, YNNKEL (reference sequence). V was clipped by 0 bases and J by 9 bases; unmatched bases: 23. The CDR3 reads CASSQDPVDSGTEPRNNVLTF. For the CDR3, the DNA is TGTGCCAGCAGCCAAGATCCTGTCGATTCCGGGACAGAGCCCCGGAACAACGTCCTGACTTTC.

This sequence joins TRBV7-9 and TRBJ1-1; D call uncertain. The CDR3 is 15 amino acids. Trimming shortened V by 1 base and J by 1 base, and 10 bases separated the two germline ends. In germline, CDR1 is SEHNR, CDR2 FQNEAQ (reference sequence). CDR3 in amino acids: CASSLVGSSNTEAFF. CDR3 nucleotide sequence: TGTGCCAGCAGCTTAGTAGGGAGCTCGAACACTGAAGCTTTCTTT.

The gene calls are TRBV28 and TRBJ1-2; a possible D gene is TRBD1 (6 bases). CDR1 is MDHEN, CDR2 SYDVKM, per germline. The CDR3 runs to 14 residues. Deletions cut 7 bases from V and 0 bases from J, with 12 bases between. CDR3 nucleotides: TGTGCCAGCATCCCCGGGGGGCCTAACTATGGCTACACCTTC. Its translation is CASIPGGPNYGYTF.

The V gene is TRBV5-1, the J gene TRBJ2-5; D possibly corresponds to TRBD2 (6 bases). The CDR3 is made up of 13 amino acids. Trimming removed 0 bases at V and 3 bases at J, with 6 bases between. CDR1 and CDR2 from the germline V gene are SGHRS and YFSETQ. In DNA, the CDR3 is TGCGCCAGCAGCTTGGGGGAGGAAGAGACCCAGTACTTC. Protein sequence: CASSLGEEETQYF. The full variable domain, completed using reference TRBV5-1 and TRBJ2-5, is KAGVTQTPRYLIKTRGQQVTLSCSPISGHRSVSWYQQTPGQGLQFLFEYFSETQRNKGNFPGRFSGRQFSNSRSEMNVSTLELGDSALYLCASSLGEEETQYFGPGTRLLVL.

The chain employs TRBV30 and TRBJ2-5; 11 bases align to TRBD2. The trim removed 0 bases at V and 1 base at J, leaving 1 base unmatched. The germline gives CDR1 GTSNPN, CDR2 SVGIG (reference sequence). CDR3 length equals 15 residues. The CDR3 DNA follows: TGTGCCTGGAGTGTACTAGCGGGAGTCCAAGAGACCCAGTACTTC. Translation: CAWSVLAGVQETQYF.

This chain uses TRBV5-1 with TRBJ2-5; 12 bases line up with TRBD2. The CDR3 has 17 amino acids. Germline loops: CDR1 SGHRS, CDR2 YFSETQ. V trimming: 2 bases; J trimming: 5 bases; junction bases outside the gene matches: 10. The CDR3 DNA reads TGCGCCAGCAGCTTCGGACTAGCGGGACCAGCCAGGGAGACCCAGTACTTC. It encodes CASSFGLAGPARETQYF.

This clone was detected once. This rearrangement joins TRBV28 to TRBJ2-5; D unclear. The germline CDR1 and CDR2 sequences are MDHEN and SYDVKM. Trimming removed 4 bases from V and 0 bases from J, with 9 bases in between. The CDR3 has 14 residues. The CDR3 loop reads CASSSSLYQETQYF. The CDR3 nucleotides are TGTGCCAGCAGTTCCTCCCTCTACCAAGAGACCCAGTACTTC.

The CDR3 protein is CASSGMGQGKGQPQHF. DNA of the CDR3: TGTGCCAGCAGTGGGATGGGACAGGGGAAGGGGCAGCCCCAGCATTTT. The chain employs TRBV2 and TRBJ1-5; 10 bases match TRBD1. The CDR3 covers 16 residues. V trimming: 4 bases; J trimming: 7 bases; junction bases outside the gene matches: 10. The germline gives CDR1 SNHLY, CDR2 FYNNEI. The entire variable domain, with the rest obtained from reference TRBV2 and TRBJ1-5, is as follows: EPEVTQTPSHQVTQMGQEVILRCVPISNHLYFYWYRQILGQKVEFLVSFYNNEISEKSEIFDDQFSVERPDGSNFTLKIRSTKLEDSAMYFCASSGMGQGKGQPQHFGDGTRLSIL.